The 8 T cell receptor beta chains below all came from one sample that was sequenced in a study of T cells in women clearing cervical HPV infection. Method: immunoSEQ multiplex PCR; TCRdb's copy keeps in-frame clones and lacks some. This table holds 23,000 or so clones. Input material: blood buffy coat. The source is a woman between 18 and 70 years old with a cervical HPV16 infection that either progressed to CIN3+ or cleared (not recorded which).

In regard to this clone: The DNA ends 3 residues before the CDR3 does, and the rest of the CDR3 is filled in from the germline J gene. The genes are TRBV7-2 and TRBJ2-1, with TRBD1 matching 8 bases. Trimming took 5 bases from V and 7 from J; bases not matched to a gene: 1. This CDR3 has 12 amino acids. Germline V gene lookup returns CDR1 SGHTA and CDR2 FQGNSA. The DNA read from the CDR3 is TGTGCCAGCAGCCGGGACAGGAATGAG. It encodes CASSRDRNE. The complete CDR3 protein is CASSRDRNEQFF.

On this clone: From the germline J gene comes the end of the CDR3, since the read stops 3 residues before it. This sequence joins TRBV18 and TRBJ2-1; 8 bases map to TRBD2. With 6 bases clipped from V and 7 bases from J, the junction kept 14 bases outside the gene matches. This CDR3 spans 16 amino acids. The germline CDR1 and CDR2 sequences are KGHSH and LQKENI. Partial CDR3 DNA: TGTGCCAGCTCCCCCCCCAATTCCCGCGGGGGGAATGAG. It codes for CASSPPNSRGGNE. The entire CDR3 is CASSPPNSRGGNEQFF.

Notes on this clone: The missing CDR3 end, 3 residues past where the read stops, is filled in from the germline J gene. The V gene is TRBV27, the J gene TRBJ2-2; 8 bases are shared with TRBD2. The CDR3 is made up of 15 amino acids. With V trimmed by 6 bases and J by 7 bases, 10 bases remained unmatched. CDR1 is MNHEY and CDR2 is SMNVEV in the germline V gene (reference sequence). The CDR3 reads CASRQAGGVDGELFF. The part of the CDR3 DNA that was read is TGTGCCAGCAGACAGGCGGGGGGAGTGGACGGGGAG.

Notes on this clone: At one end, the junction sequence differs from germline, possibly due to a read error. The DNA ends 3 residues before the CDR3 does, and the rest of the CDR3 is filled in from the germline J gene. V is TRBV19 and J is TRBJ2-3; TRBD2 matches 10 bases. Per the germline V gene, CDR1 is LNHDA and CDR2 is SQIVND (reference sequence). The CDR3 sequence is 15 residues long. The chain's CDR3 is CASSMPSGSSETQYF. Partial CDR3 DNA: TGTGCCAGTAGTATGCCTAGCGGGAGCTCAGAGACG.

Remarks on this clone: The observed sequence ends 3 residues before the CDR3 terminus, with the missing tail filled in from the germline J gene. The rearrangement joins TRBV20-1 to TRBJ1-2, with TRBD1 as a possible D gene (6 bases). Per germline, CDR1 DFQATT and CDR2 SNEGSKA (reference sequence). With 8 bases removed from V and 4 bases from J, the gap between germline ends came to 11 bases. This CDR3 contains 11 residues. CDR3 protein: CSLQGGYGYTF. Incomplete CDR3 DNA: TGCAGTCTACAGGGTGGCTATGGC.

Of note for this clone: The DNA ends 3 residues before the CDR3 does, and the rest of the CDR3 is filled in from the germline J gene. The chain combines TRBV7-9 with TRBJ2-5; TRBD1 agrees at 8 bases. CDR1 is SEHNR and CDR2 is FQNEAQ in the germline V gene (reference sequence). This CDR3 region has 13 residues. The V segment lost 4 bases and the J segment 4 bases; nucleotides outside the gene matches: 2. CDR3 bases read: TGTGCCAGCAGCTCCAGGGGGCCAGAGACC. Protein product: CASSSRGPET. In full, the CDR3 reads CASSSRGPETQYF.

On this clone: The read terminates 3 residues ahead of where the CDR3 ends, so the germline J gene completes it. The chain is built from TRBV12-3 or TRBV12-4 and TRBJ1-2, with TRBD1 as a possible D gene (6 bases). With 5 bases removed from V and 7 bases from J, the gap between germline ends came to 26 bases. The CDR3 has 17 amino acids. The sequenced CDR3 bases are TGTGCCAGCAGTCTACAACCCAATTACAGGGATGGTGCTGGC. This gives the protein CASSLQPNYRDGAG. From start to end, the CDR3 is CASSLQPNYRDGAGYTF.

In regard to this clone: The missing CDR3 end, 3 residues past where the read stops, is filled in from the germline J gene. This chain links TRBV20-1 with TRBJ2-4, with TRBD1 as a possible D gene (6 bases). This CDR3 contains 14 residues. Germline V gene lookup returns CDR1 DFQATT and CDR2 SNEGSKA (reference sequence). The sequenced CDR3 bases are TGCAGTGCTAGAGATCTGGGGGCCCAAGAGACT. As protein: CSARDLGAQET. The entire CDR3 protein is CSARDLGAQETQYF.